Following are 22 T cell receptor beta chains from one sample sequenced in a study of blood T cells in healthy people across ages. Sample-barcoded 5' priming and a J-beta primer mix drove a second PCR of about 7 to 12 cycles. TCRdb re-analysed the 5' RACE reads in MiXCR, keeping a single row per CDR3 protein. The sample consists of about 1.5 million distinct CDR3 sequences, around 42% of them appearing once. The sequencing sample was made of blood. These receptors were obtained from a woman aged 18-29 years in good health.

The V and J genes are TRBV29-1 and TRBJ2-1; D possibly uses TRBD1 or TRBD2 (5 bases each). The CDR3 spans 15 residues. The V gene's germline CDR1 is SQVTM and CDR2 ANQGSEA. The V end lost 8 bases, the J end lost 2 bases, and 19 bases lay between the germline ends. The CDR3 reads CSTDPGRAAYNEQFF. Here the CDR3 DNA reads TGCAGCACCGACCCGGGACGAGCGGCCTACAATGAGCAGTTCTTC.

This clonotype occurred a few times. This chain joins TRBV6-4 and TRBJ2-7; TRBD2 matches 9 bases. CDR1 is MRHNA and CDR2 is SNTAGT in the germline V gene. V trimming: 2 bases; J trimming: 1 base; junction bases outside the gene matches: 6. The CDR3 is made up of 16 amino acids. The CDR3 reads CASSDTTSGLSYEQYF. The CDR3 DNA follows: TGTGCCAGCAGTGACACGACTAGCGGTTTATCCTACGAGCAGTACTTC.

This chain joins TRBV7-9 and TRBJ1-2, with 8 bases fitting TRBD1. The V segment lost 5 bases and the J segment 4 bases; nucleotides outside the gene matches: 9. CDR1 and CDR2 (germline): SEHNR, FQNEAQ (reference sequence). The CDR3 sequence is 15 residues long. Here the CDR3 DNA reads TGTGCCAGCAGCCTACCTCGACAGGGGTCCTATGGCTACACCTTC. It specifies CASSLPRQGSYGYTF.

V gene TRBV28 combines with J gene TRBJ2-5; 9 bases map to TRBD2. Per germline, CDR1 MDHEN and CDR2 SYDVKM. The CDR3 loop spans 15 amino acids. V shed 2 bases and J 11 bases; nucleotides not matched to a gene: 12. This chain's CDR3 is CASSLMASGVVEQYF. CDR3 DNA sequence: TGTGCCAGCAGTTTAATGGCTAGCGGGGTTGTTGAGCAGTACTTC.

The V call is TRBV20-1, the J call TRBJ2-7; 11 bases align to TRBD2. V lost 6 bases and J lost 5; bases outside the gene matches: 6. Germline lookup yields CDR1 DFQATT and CDR2 SNEGSKA (reference sequence). The CDR3 contains 13 residues. The CDR3 reads CSAGTSGPDEQYF. The CDR3 DNA follows: TGCAGTGCCGGGACTAGCGGTCCCGACGAGCAGTACTTC.

The sample holds a few counts of this clonotype. The CDR3 region has the DNA TGCAGCGGGGGAGCGGGGAGCTCCTACAATGAGCAGTTCTTC. It yields the protein CSGGAGSSYNEQFF. The rearrangement joins TRBV29-1 to TRBJ2-1; 7 bases agree with TRBD2. The CDR3 covers 14 residues. The germline gives CDR1 SQVTM, CDR2 ANQGSEA. V lost 7 bases to trimming and J lost 0 bases; unmatched junction nucleotides: 6.

The genes are TRBV30 and TRBJ2-7, with D tentatively TRBD2 (6 bases). There are 13 residues in the CDR3. The germline gives CDR1 GTSNPN, CDR2 SVGIG (reference sequence). V was shortened by 2 bases and J by 2 bases, with 10 bases between the two germline ends. The CDR3 DNA is TGTGCCTGGAGTCCTACTAGCCCCTACGAGCAGTACTTC. This translates into CAWSPTSPYEQYF. Together with reference TRBV30 and TRBJ2-7, the CDR3 gives the full variable domain: SQTIHQWPATLVQPVGSPLSLECTVEGTSNPNLYWYRQAAGRGLQLLFYSVGIGQISSEVPQNLSASRPQDRQFILSSKKLLLSDSGFYLCAWSPTSPYEQYFGPGTRLTVT.

In this sample, this clonotype turned up a few times. The CDR3 DNA reads as TGTGCCAGCAGCTCGTTTCGGGATCGACCCGGGGAGCTGTTTTTT. Translated: CASSSFRDRPGELFF. The chain recombines TRBV5-5 with TRBJ2-2, with D perhaps matching TRBD2 (5 bases). The CDR3 length is 15 residues. Trimming took 3 bases from V and 6 from J, leaving 15 bases between them. Germline assignment: CDR1 SGHKS and CDR2 YYEKEE (reference sequence).

The V gene is TRBV12-3 or TRBV12-4, the J gene TRBJ2-1, with 14 bases that match TRBD2. V shed 7 bases, J shed 2 bases, and the junction held 10 bases outside the gene matches. The CDR3 contains 18 residues. CDR3 nucleotide sequence: TGTGCCAGCACCATTGAGGGACTAGCGGGAGTGCCCTACAATGAGCAGTTCTTC. Its translation is CASTIEGLAGVPYNEQFF.

This clonotype has a handful of counts. V and J are TRBV7-2 and TRBJ2-7; the D gene could be TRBD1 or TRBD2 (6 bases each). Germline values: CDR1 SGHTA, CDR2 FQGNSA. This CDR3 contains 14 residues. The V gene lost 7 bases and the J gene lost 0 bases, with 13 bases spanning the gap. CDR3 residues: CASKAGGPSYEQYF. In DNA form, the CDR3 reads TGTGCCAGCAAGGCCGGGGGCCCCTCCTACGAGCAGTACTTC. The whole variable domain, filled in from reference TRBV7-2 and TRBJ2-7, reads GAGVSQSPSNKVTEKGKDVELRCDPISGHTALYWYRQSLGQGLEFLIYFQGNSAPDKSGLPSDRFSAERTGGSVSTLTIQRTQQEDSAVYLCASKAGGPSYEQYFGPGTRLTVT.

This sequence joins TRBV20-1 and TRBJ2-7; no firm D call. Trimming removed 5 bases from V and 3 bases from J, with 17 bases in between. The CDR3 runs to 14 residues. The germline CDR1 and CDR2 sequences are DFQATT and SNEGSKA (reference sequence). This chain's CDR3 is CSACSGSSLYEQYF. The CDR3 nucleotides are TGCAGTGCTTGTTCCGGGTCCTCCCTCTACGAGCAGTACTTC.

In regard to this clonotype: Being one base from a much bigger clone, this may be a read error. DNA for the CDR3: TGTGCCAGCAGGGCTCAAGAGACCCAGTTCTTC. It is translated as CASRAQETQFF. The V gene is TRBV28, the J gene TRBJ2-5; D uncertain. The J call is uncertain, as TRBJ2-1 better fits the DNA end. CDR3 size: 11 residues. CDR1 MDHEN and CDR2 SYDVKM come from the germline V gene.

The rearrangement joins TRBV28 to TRBJ1-4; TRBD1 matches at 9 bases. The CDR3 runs to 14 residues. Trimming at V came to 6 bases and at J to 8 bases, leaving 7 bases not matched to a gene. Germline V gene sequence: CDR1 MDHEN, CDR2 SYDVKM. Written as DNA, the CDR3 is TGTGCCAGCAGCTCCGGGACAGGGCAGGAAAAACTGTTTTTT. Translating gives CASSSGTGQEKLFF.

The genes are TRBV9 and TRBJ2-1; 10 bases align to TRBD2. The CDR3 is 14 amino acids. Germline trimming cut 5 bases from V and 5 bases from J; bases unmatched to any gene: 4. Germline CDR1 reads SGDLS; CDR2 reads YYNGEE. CDR3 nucleotides: TGTGCCAGCAGTCCTAGCGGGGGAGACAATGAGCAGTTCTTC. Encoded protein: CASSPSGGDNEQFF.

The chain recombines TRBV28 with TRBJ2-5; 10 positions match TRBD2. The J call may not be correct, given that the DNA end is closer to TRBJ2-7. From germline, CDR1 is MDHEN and CDR2 SYDVKM. This CDR3 region has 17 residues. CDR3 sequence (DNA): TGTGCCAGCAGTAGGACTAGCGGTCCTTTCAGTTTTTACGAGCAGTACTTC. Protein: CASSRTSGPFSFYEQYF.

About this clonotype: A much larger clonotype is one base distant, so this may be a read error. The CDR3 DNA reads as TGCGCCAGCAGTCGAGACTCTGGAATGGGGACCCAGTACTTC. Translation: CASSRDSGMGTQYF. The chain recombines TRBV5-1 with TRBJ2-5; no definite D call. Germline V gene data show CDR1 as SGHRS and CDR2 as YFSETQ. This CDR3 has 14 residues. The V end lost 5 bases, the J end lost 7 bases, and 18 bases lay between the germline ends.

This sequence joins TRBV7-3 and TRBJ2-3, with D perhaps matching TRBD2 (6 bases). V was clipped by 5 bases and J by 0 bases, with 15 bases between them. The V gene's germline CDR1 is SGHTA and CDR2 FQGTGA. This CDR3 has 16 residues. CDR3 sequence reads: CASSLLGGTSTDTQYF. CDR3 bases: TGTGCCAGCAGCCTCCTTGGGGGGACTAGCACAGATACGCAGTATTTT. Full variable domain (outside the CDR3, taken from reference TRBV7-3 and TRBJ2-3): GAGVSQTPSNKVTEKGKYVELRCDPISGHTALYWYRQSLGQGPEFLIYFQGTGAADDSGLPNDRFFAVRPEGSVSTLKIQRTERGDSAVYLCASSLLGGTSTDTQYFGPGTRLTVL.

V is TRBV3-1 and J is TRBJ2-2; TRBD2 aligns across 11 bases. CDR1 is LGHDT, CDR2 YNNKEL, per germline (reference sequence). V lost 6 bases, J lost 6 bases, and 15 bases stayed unmatched. The CDR3 extends over 18 amino acids. In DNA, the CDR3 is TGTGCCAGCAGGACGTACGTGGCTAGCGGGGGGACAGCCGGGGAGCTGTTTTTT. Protein product: CASRTYVASGGTAGELFF.

The V and J genes are TRBV20-1 and TRBJ2-5; TRBD2 aligns across 7 bases. The CDR3 length is 13 residues. Unmatched junction bases numbered 6, after V lost 5 bases and J lost 3 bases. In germline, CDR1 is DFQATT, CDR2 SNEGSKA (reference sequence). The CDR3 DNA reads TGCAGTGCTCCCGGGACTACAAAAGAGACCCAGTACTTC. Residues: CSAPGTTKETQYF.

The chain combines TRBV2 with TRBJ2-5; D is unresolved. The germline V gene has CDR1 SNHLY and CDR2 FYNNEI. This CDR3 contains 13 residues. V dropped 3 bases and J dropped 5 bases, with 10 bases sitting between them. DNA of the CDR3: TGTGCCAGCAGTGATGGCCAGGAGGAGACCCAGTACTTC. This codes for CASSDGQEETQYF.

The chain links TRBV7-2 to TRBJ2-7, with D unclear. The CDR3 length is 15 residues. V was cut by 5 bases and J by 3 bases, with 17 bases left in between. Germline V gene sequence: CDR1 SGHTA, CDR2 FQGNSA. CDR3 sequence reads: CASSTSPDGRYEQYF. Here the CDR3 DNA reads TGTGCCAGCAGCACAAGCCCCGACGGACGCTACGAGCAGTACTTC.

The rearrangement links TRBV7-2 to TRBJ2-3; 8 nucleotides line up with TRBD2. CDR3 length: 13 residues. Germline lookup yields CDR1 SGHTA and CDR2 FQGNSA. With 8 bases clipped from V and 5 bases from J, the junction kept 6 bases outside the gene matches. The CDR3 protein is CASGSGAVDTQYF. The DNA for the CDR3 is TGTGCCAGCGGTAGCGGGGCAGTAGATACGCAGTATTTT.